This TCR beta chain was recovered during a study of T cell responses to AZD1222 COVID-19 vaccine. CDR1 is KGHSH, CDR2 LQKENI, per germline. The CDR3 is made up of 14 amino acids. Trimming removed 10 bases from V and 4 bases from J; junction bases left unmatched: 8. Data came from immunoSEQ multiplex PCR; TCRdb stores just in-frame clones and leaves some out. This table has around 120,000 clones, about 90% appearing once. The specimen comprised peripheral blood, sampled on day 0 of AZD1222 vaccination. This TCR was recovered from an adult in good health. The chain couples TRBV18 to TRBJ1-4, with 8 bases lining up with TRBD1. CDR3 residues: CATTTDRDNEKLFF. The CDR3 DNA follows: TGTGCCACCACAACGGACAGGGATAATGAAAAACTGTTTTTT.